The clone carrying this T cell receptor (beta chain) was recorded once. These data come from a study of T cell clonotyping in hematopoietic cell transplantation. In the study overall: Recipient samples before transplant were obtained post-cytoreduction.

Profiled with immunoSEQ multiplex PCR; TCRdb holds only in-frame clones, not every one. The sample yields about 9,600 clones, roughly 80% seen once. The junction had 4 bases not matched to a gene; V was cut back by 5 bases and J by 0 bases. Germline lookup yields CDR1 SGHAT and CDR2 FQNNGV. CDR3 length: 15 amino acids. Time point here: recipient sample about 28 days before transplant, after cytoreduction. Recipient blood drawn about 28 days pretransplant and days 30, 100, 180 after. The clonotype originates from a man aged 55 to 70 with acute myeloid leukemia. Some clones in this sample may be carry-over from other donors' samples. Sequences were derived from peripheral blood mononuclear cells, sampled before stem cell transplant. V and J are TRBV11-2 and TRBJ1-1; 9 bases align to TRBD1. CDR3 coding DNA: TGTGCCAGCAGCCCAGACAGGGGGATGAACACTGAAGCTTTCTTT. Translation: CASSPDRGMNTEAFF.